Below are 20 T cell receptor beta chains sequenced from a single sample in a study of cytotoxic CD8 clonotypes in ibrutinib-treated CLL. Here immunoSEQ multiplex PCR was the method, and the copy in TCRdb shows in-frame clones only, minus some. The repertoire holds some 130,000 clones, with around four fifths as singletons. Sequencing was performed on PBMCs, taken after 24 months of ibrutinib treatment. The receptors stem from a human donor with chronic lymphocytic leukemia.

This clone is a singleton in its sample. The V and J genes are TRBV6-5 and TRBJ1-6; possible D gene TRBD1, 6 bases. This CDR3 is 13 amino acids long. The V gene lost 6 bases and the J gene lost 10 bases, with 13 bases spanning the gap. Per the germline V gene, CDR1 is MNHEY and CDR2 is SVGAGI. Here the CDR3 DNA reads TGTGCCAGCAGCCAGACAGGTCGATCACCCCTCCACTTT. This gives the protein CASSQTGRSPLHF.

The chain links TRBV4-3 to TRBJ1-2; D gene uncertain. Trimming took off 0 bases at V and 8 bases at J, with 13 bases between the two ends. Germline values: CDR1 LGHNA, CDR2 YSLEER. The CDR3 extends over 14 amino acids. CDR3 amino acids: CASSQESRSTGYTF. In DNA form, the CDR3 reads TGCGCCAGCAGCCAAGAGAGCCGATCTACAGGCTACACCTTC.

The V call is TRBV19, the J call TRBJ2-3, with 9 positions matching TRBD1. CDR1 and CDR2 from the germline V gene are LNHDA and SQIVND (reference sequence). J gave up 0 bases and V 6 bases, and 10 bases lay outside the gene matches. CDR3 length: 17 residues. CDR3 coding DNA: TGTGCCAGTAGACGACAGGGGGGGGCCATAAGCACAGATACGCAGTATTTT. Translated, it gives CASRRQGGAISTDTQYF. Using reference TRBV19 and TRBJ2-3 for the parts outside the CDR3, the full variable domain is DGGITQSPKYLFRKEGQNVTLSCEQNLNHDAMYWYRQDPGQGLRLIYYSQIVNDFQKGDIAEGYSVSREKKESFPLTVTSAQKNPTAFYLCASRRQGGAISTDTQYFGPGTRLTVL.

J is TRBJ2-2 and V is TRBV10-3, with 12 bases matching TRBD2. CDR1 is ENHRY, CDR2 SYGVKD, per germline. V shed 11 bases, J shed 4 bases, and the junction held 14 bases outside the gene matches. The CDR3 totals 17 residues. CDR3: CAARGLAGPSGTGELFF. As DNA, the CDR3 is TGTGCCGCGCGCGGACTAGCGGGACCGTCGGGCACCGGGGAGCTGTTTTTT.

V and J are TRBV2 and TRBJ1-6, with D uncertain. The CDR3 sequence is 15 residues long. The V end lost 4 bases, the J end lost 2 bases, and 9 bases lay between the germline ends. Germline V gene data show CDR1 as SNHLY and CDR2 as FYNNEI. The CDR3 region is CASSVAYPYNSPLHF. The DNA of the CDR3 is TGTGCCAGCAGTGTGGCCTACCCCTATAATTCACCCCTCCACTTT.

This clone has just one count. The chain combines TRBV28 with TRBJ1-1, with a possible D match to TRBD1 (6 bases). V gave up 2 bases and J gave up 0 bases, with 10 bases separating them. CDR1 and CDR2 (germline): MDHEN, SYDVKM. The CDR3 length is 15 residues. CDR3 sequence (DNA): TGTGCCAGCAGTTTACAGGGGCAGGTGAACACTGAAGCTTTCTTT. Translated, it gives CASSLQGQVNTEAFF. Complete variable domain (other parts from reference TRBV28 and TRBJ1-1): DVKVTQSSRYLVKRTGEKVFLECVQDMDHENMFWYRQDPGLGLRLIYFSYDVKMKEKGDIPEGYSVSREKKERFSLILESASTNQTSMYLCASSLQGQVNTEAFFGQGTRLTVV.

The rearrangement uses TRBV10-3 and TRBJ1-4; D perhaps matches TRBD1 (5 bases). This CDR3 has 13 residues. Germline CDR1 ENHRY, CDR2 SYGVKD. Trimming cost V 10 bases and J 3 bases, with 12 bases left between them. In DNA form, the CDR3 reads TGTGCCACCTCCGGGGGTGCTAATGAAAAACTGTTTTTT. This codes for CATSGGANEKLFF.

The chain's CDR3 is CASRARQGAGYGYTF. CDR3 bases: TGTGCCAGCAGGGCCCGACAGGGGGCGGGCTATGGCTACACCTTC. The rearrangement links TRBV6-5 to TRBJ1-2; 10 bases map to TRBD1. Per the germline V gene, CDR1 is MNHEY and CDR2 is SVGAGI. The trim removed 6 bases at V and 4 bases at J, leaving 8 bases unmatched. The CDR3 is 15 residues long.

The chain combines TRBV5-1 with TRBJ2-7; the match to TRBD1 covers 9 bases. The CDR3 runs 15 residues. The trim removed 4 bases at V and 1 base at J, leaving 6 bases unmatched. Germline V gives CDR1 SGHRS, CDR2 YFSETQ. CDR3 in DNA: TGCGCCAGCAGCCTTCCCGGGACAGGGTCCTACGAGCAGTACTTC. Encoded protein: CASSLPGTGSYEQYF.

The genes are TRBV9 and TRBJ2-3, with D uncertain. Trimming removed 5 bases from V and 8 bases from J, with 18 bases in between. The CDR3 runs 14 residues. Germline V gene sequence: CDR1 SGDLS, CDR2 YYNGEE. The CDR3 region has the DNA TGTGCCAGCAGTTCTCCCCAACCCCCAGTTACGCAGTATTTT. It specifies CASSSPQPPVTQYF.

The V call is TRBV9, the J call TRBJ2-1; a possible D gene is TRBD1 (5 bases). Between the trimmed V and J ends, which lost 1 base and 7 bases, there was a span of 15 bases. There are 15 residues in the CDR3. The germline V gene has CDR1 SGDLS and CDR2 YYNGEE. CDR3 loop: CASSVQGPPENEQFF. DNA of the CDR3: TGTGCCAGCAGCGTACAGGGTCCCCCAGAGAATGAGCAGTTCTTC. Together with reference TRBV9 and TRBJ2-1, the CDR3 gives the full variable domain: DSGVTQTPKHLITATGQRVTLRCSPRSGDLSVYWYQQSLDQGLQFLIQYYNGEERAKGNILERFSAQQFPDLHSELNLSSLELGDSALYFCASSVQGPPENEQFFGPGTRLTVL.

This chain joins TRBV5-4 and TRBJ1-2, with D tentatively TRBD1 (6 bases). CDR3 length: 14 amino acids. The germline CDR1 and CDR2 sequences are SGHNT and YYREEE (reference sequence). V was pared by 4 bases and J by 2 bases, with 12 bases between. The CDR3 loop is CASSQDRQNYGYTF. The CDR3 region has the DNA TGTGCCAGCAGCCAGGACAGACAAAACTATGGCTACACCTTC.

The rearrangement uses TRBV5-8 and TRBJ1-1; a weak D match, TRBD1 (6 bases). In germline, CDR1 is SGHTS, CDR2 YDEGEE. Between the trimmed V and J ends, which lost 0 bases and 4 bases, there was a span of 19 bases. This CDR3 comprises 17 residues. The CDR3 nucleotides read TGTGCCAGCAGCTTGGCCTGGGGGGCAATAAGGGTCACTGAAGCTTTCTTT. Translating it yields CASSLAWGAIRVTEAFF. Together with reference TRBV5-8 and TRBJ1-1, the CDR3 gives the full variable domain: EAGVTQSPTHLIKTRGQQATLRCSPISGHTSVYWYQQALGLGLQFLLWYDEGEERNRGNFPPRFSGRQFPNYSSELNVNALELEDSALYLCASSLAWGAIRVTEAFFGQGTRLTVV.

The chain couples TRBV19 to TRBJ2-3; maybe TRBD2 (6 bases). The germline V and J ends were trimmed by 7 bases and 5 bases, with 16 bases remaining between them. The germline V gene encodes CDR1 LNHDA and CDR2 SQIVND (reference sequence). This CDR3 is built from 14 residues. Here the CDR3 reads CASTSNLGGDTQYF. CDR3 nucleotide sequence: TGTGCCAGTACGTCGAACCTCGGGGGAGATACGCAGTATTTT.

The CDR3 DNA reads TGTGCCAGCAGCAAAACCGGGACTAGCGGTTTAACTGCCTGGGAGCAGTACTTC. Encoded protein: CASSKTGTSGLTAWEQYF. V and J are TRBV7-9 and TRBJ2-7; 11 nucleotides line up with TRBD2. J lost 7 bases, V lost 5 bases, and 19 bases had no gene match. Germline-derived CDR1 and CDR2 are SEHNR and FQNEAQ (reference sequence). The CDR3 extends over 18 amino acids.

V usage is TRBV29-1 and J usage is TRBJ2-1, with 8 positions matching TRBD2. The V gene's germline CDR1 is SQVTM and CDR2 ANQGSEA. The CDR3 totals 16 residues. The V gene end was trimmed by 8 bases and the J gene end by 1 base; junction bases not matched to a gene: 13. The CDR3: CSFVYGGATSYNEQFF. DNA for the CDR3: TGCAGCTTTGTCTACGGGGGGGCAACTTCCTACAATGAGCAGTTCTTC.

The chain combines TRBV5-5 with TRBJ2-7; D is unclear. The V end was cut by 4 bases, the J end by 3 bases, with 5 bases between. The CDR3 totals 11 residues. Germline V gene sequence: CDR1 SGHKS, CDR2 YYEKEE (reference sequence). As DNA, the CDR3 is TGTGCCAGCAGCCCACACTACGAGCAGTACTTC. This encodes CASSPHYEQYF. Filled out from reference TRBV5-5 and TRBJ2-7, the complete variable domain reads DAGVTQSPTHLIKTRGQQVTLRCSPISGHKSVSWYQQVLGQGPQFIFQYYEKEERGRGNFPDRFSARQFPNYSSELNVNALLLGDSALYLCASSPHYEQYFGPGTRLTVT.

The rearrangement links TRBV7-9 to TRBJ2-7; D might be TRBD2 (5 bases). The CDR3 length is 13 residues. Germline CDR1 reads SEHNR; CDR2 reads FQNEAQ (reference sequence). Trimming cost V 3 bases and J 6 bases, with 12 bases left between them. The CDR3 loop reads CASSFNREREQYF. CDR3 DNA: TGTGCCAGCAGCTTTAACCGGGAACGCGAGCAGTACTTC.

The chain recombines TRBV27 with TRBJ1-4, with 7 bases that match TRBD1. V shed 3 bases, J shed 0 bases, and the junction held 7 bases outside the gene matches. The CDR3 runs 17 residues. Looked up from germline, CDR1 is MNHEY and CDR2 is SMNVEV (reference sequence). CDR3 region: CASSFFGQAATNEKLFF. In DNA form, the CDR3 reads TGTGCCAGCAGTTTCTTCGGACAGGCCGCAACTAATGAAAAACTGTTTTTT.

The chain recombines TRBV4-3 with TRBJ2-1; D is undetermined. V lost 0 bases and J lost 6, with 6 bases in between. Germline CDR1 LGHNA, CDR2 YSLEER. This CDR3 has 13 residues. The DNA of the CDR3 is TGCGCCAGCAGCCAAGAACTAACCAATGAGCAGTTCTTC. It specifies CASSQELTNEQFF.